These T cell receptor beta chains were read from a single sample in a study of blood T cell repertoires in COVID-19. Sequencing was performed with immunoSEQ multiplex PCR; in TCRdb, only in-frame clones are kept and a portion is missing. The sample contains 150,000 or so clones, 80% to 95% of which appear only once. Input material: peripheral blood. These receptors were collected from a man aged 25-45 years with COVID-19, enrolled during active disease. The CDR3 runs from the conserved cysteine through the conserved F or W. D genes are given only for firm matches. A row's size may be missing; if present it is once, few, many or a size class.

TRBJ1-2,.,TRBV7-2,.,TGTGCCAGCAGCCTTTCTTATGGCTACACCTTC,CASSLSYGYTF
TRBJ1-2,.,TRBV6-5,TRBD1,TGTGCCAGCAGTTCCTTCGACAGGGGCTACTATGGCTACACCTTC,CASSSFDRGYYGYTF
TRBJ2-7,.,TRBV7-6,TRBD2,TGTGCCAGCAGCGCGGGACTAGCGGGAGGGGAGCAGTACTTC,CASSAGLAGGEQYF
TRBJ1-5,.,TRBV19,.,TGTGCCAGTACTGGCGACAGGCCCCATCAGCCCCAGCATTTT,CASTGDRPHQPQHF
TRBJ2-7,few,TRBV28,.,TGTGCCACCTCCTGGACAGAGGGTGCCTACGAGCAGTACTTC,CATSWTEGAYEQYF
TRBJ2-5,.,TRBV5-1,TRBD2,TGCGCCAGCAGTTTGGGCGGGAGGGCCCTCATAGAGACCCAGTACTTC,CASSLGGRALIETQYF
TRBJ1-2,.,TRBV7-2,TRBD1,TGTGCCAGCAGCTCCGGGACAGGGGGCGATTATGGCTACACCTTC,CASSSGTGGDYGYTF
TRBJ1-1,.,TRBV29-1,.,TGCAGCGTTGACGGCGGCACTGAAGCTTTCTTT,CSVDGGTEAFF
TRBJ2-1,.,TRBV6-5,TRBD2,TGTGCCAGCAGTTACGGCGGGGGGAACAATGAGCAGTTCTTC,CASSYGGGNNEQFF
TRBJ1-2,.,TRBV18,.,TGTGCCAGCTCCCCTGCCGGGGAGGGCGGCTATGGCTACACCTTC,CASSPAGEGGYGYTF
TRBJ1-6,.,TRBV5-1,TRBD1,TGCGCCAGCAGCTTAGGGGGCGCGGCAACTTCACCCCTCCACTTT,CASSLGGAATSPLHF
TRBJ2-2,.,TRBV7-9,.,TGTGCCAGCAGCTTAGTGGCCGGTTCCGGGAGACTTTACACCGGGGAGCTGTTTTTT,CASSLVAGSGRLYTGELFF
TRBJ2-2,.,TRBV7-3,TRBD1,TGTGCCAGCAGCTCTCAGGGGGCAGGGGGCGGAGAGGAGCTGTTTTTT,CASSSQGAGGGEELFF
TRBJ1-3,.,TRBV27,.,TGTGCCAGCAGTTCCCAGGGGTTCTCTGGAAACACCATATATTTT,CASSSQGFSGNTIYF
TRBJ1-1,.,TRBV6-2/TRBV6-3,.,TGTGCCAGCAGTTATACAGATATGAACACTGAAGCTTTCTTT,CASSYTDMNTEAFF
TRBJ1-6,.,TRBV18,.,TGTGCCAGCTCACCGACAGGTGGAGTGATTGGGGCAGATTCACCCCTCCACTTT,CASSPTGGVIGADSPLHF
TRBJ1-1,once,TRBV21-1,.,TGTGCCAGCAGCAAAGTTGGGACAGCGAACACTGAAGCTTTCTTT,CASSKVGTANTEAFF
TRBJ1-3,.,TRBV12-3/TRBV12-4,.,TGTGCCAGCAGTCTCTTCTCTGGAAACACCATATATTTT,CASSLFSGNTIYF
TRBJ1-5,.,TRBV18,.,TGTGCCAGCTCACCCGCAGGTTCCGTTGGACAGCCCCAGCATTTT,CASSPAGSVGQPQHF
TRBJ2-1,.,TRBV18,.,TGTGCCAGCTCACCTCAAGGAGGGTACAGCTCCTACAATGAGCAGTTCTTC,CASSPQGGYSSYNEQFF
TRBJ2-2,.,TRBV19,.,TGTGCCAGTAGTTACTCCGTGACCGGGGAGCTGTTTTTT,CASSYSVTGELFF
TRBJ2-1,.,TRBV27,TRBD2,TGTGCCAGCAGTTTCGGACTAGCGGGTAACAATGAGCAGTTCTTC,CASSFGLAGNNEQFF
TRBJ2-1,.,TRBV12-3/TRBV12-4,.,TGTGCCAGCAAATTACTTAGCGGCCATGAGCAGTTCTTC,CASKLLSGHEQFF
TRBJ1-4,.,TRBV28,.,TGTGCCAGCAGTAGCGGGGGAGCTTCTAATGAAAAACTGTTTTTT,CASSSGGASNEKLFF
TRBJ1-2,.,TRBV2,.,TGTGCCAGCACTGGACTGGGAGGGGCGGGAGGCTATGGCTACACCTTC,CASTGLGGAGGYGYTF
TRBJ2-1,.,TRBV10-3,TRBD2,TGTGCCACCGCGCGGTCCGGGGAGGGCCTCGATGAGCAGTTCTTC,CATARSGEGLDEQFF
TRBJ2-7,.,TRBV4-3,TRBD1,TGCGCCAGCAGCCAAGATGGAGCGACAGGGGTTGGGTACGAGCAGTACTTC,CASSQDGATGVGYEQYF
TRBJ1-6,.,TRBV7-2,.,TGTGCCAGCAGCCCCTCATTGGAGCCCGCAGATTCACCCCTCCACTTT,CASSPSLEPADSPLHF
TRBJ1-1,.,TRBV28,TRBD1,TGTGCCAGCAGCGACGGGACAGCTAACACTGAAGCTTTCTTT,CASSDGTANTEAFF
TRBJ2-7,.,TRBV9,.,TGTGCCAGCAGCGTAGCTGTGACAGGCCAATACGAGCAGTACTTC,CASSVAVTGQYEQYF
TRBJ2-1,.,TRBV27,.,TGTGCCAGCAGTCTCGGGAGTCCTTTAGGGGTATCCTACAATGAGCAGTTCTTC,CASSLGSPLGVSYNEQFF
TRBJ2-3,.,TRBV7-3,TRBD1,TGTGCCAGCAGCCGGGACAGAAGCACAGATACGCAGTATTTT,CASSRDRSTDTQYF
TRBJ2-7,once,TRBV19,TRBD1,TGTGCCACTATGCCTGCTTCTTGGACAGGCCACGAGCAGTACTTC,CATMPASWTGHEQYF
TRBJ2-6,.,TRBV7-9,.,TGTGCCATCGGGTCTGGGGCCAACGTCCTGACTTTC,CAIGSGANVLTF
TRBJ2-7,.,TRBV6-2/TRBV6-3,.,TGTGCCAGCAGTTCCGGAGGGGGGGGAGGCTACGAGCAGTACTTC,CASSSGGGGGYEQYF